These 14 T cell receptor beta chains originate from one sample sequenced in a study of blood T cell repertoires in COVID-19. Produced via immunoSEQ multiplex PCR; TCRdb's table is partial and in-frame only. This table has about 380,000 clones, 90% appearing once. The sample consisted of peripheral blood. The receptors shown here come from a man aged 18 to 35 with active or convalescent COVID-19.

The sample holds one count of this clone. The rearrangement joins TRBV19 to TRBJ2-1; 10 bases agree with TRBD2. CDR1 is LNHDA, CDR2 SQIVND, per germline (reference sequence). The trim removed 4 bases at V and 2 bases at J, leaving 2 bases unmatched. The CDR3 is made up of 15 amino acids. The DNA of the CDR3 is TGTGCCAGTAGTACTGGACTAGCGGCCTACAATGAGCAGTTCTTC. This gives the protein CASSTGLAAYNEQFF.

Only a few counts were recorded for this clone. This chain connects TRBV6-5 to TRBJ2-7; perhaps TRBD1 as D (5 bases). Germline V lookup: CDR1 MNHEY, CDR2 SVGAGI. The CDR3 is 14 residues long. Trimming cost V 0 bases and J 6 bases, with 12 bases left between them. Here the CDR3 DNA reads TGTGCCAGCAGTTACTCGCAAGGGGTTGGCGAGCAGTACTTC. Translated, it gives CASSYSQGVGEQYF.

This chain connects TRBV7-2 to TRBJ1-1, with TRBD1 matching 9 bases. Unmatched junction bases numbered 5, after V lost 6 bases and J lost 0 bases. The germline CDR1 and CDR2 sequences are SGHTA and FQGNSA. This CDR3 region has 15 residues. The CDR3, as DNA: TGTGCCAGCAGGGAACAGGGGGCGGTGAACACTGAAGCTTTCTTT. It specifies CASREQGAVNTEAFF.

The chain recombines TRBV7-2 with TRBJ2-2; a possible D gene is TRBD2 (6 bases). CDR3 length equals 15 residues. The germline CDR1 and CDR2 sequences are SGHTA and FQGNSA. Trimming cost V 1 base and J 4 bases, with 10 bases left between them. The CDR3, as DNA: TGTGCCAGCAGCTTAGTAAGGGGAGGCACCGGGGAGCTGTTTTTT. Its translation is CASSLVRGGTGELFF.

The rearrangement joins TRBV7-9 to TRBJ1-3, with 9 bases matching TRBD1. CDR3 length equals 17 residues. V lost 1 base and J lost 2; bases outside the gene matches: 6. CDR1 is SEHNR, CDR2 FQNEAQ, per germline (reference sequence). The CDR3 region is CASSLGGQGAAGNTIYF. The CDR3 DNA is TGTGCCAGCAGCTTAGGGGGACAGGGAGCTGCTGGAAACACCATATATTTT.

The rearrangement joins TRBV19 to TRBJ1-5; D not certain. Germline V gives CDR1 LNHDA, CDR2 SQIVND (reference sequence). The ends were cut back, 3 bases at V and 5 bases at J, with 11 bases in the middle. This CDR3 comprises 14 residues. The CDR3 coding sequence is TGTGCCAGTAGTATGTTCCTGGCAGATCAGCCCCAGCATTTT. Residues: CASSMFLADQPQHF.

The chain employs TRBV6-2 or TRBV6-3 and TRBJ2-3; D is ambiguous. The V end was cut by 6 bases, the J end by 6 bases, with 10 bases between. This CDR3 comprises 12 residues. Germline lookup yields CDR1 MNHEY and CDR2 SVGEGT. CDR3 region: CASSLEWDTQYF. CDR3 nucleotide sequence: TGTGCCAGCAGCCTAGAGTGGGATACGCAGTATTTT.

The chain recombines TRBV2 with TRBJ1-4; TRBD1 matches at 8 bases. The CDR3 covers 14 residues. Trimming cost V 6 bases and J 3 bases; bases outside gene matches: 3. Germline lookup yields CDR1 SNHLY and CDR2 FYNNEI. In DNA, the CDR3 is TGTGCCAGCAGCGGGACAGGAGCTAATGAAAAACTGTTTTTT. It encodes CASSGTGANEKLFF. Looking up the rest from reference TRBV2 and TRBJ1-4 gives the full variable domain: EPEVTQTPSHQVTQMGQEVILRCVPISNHLYFYWYRQILGQKVEFLVSFYNNEISEKSEIFDDQFSVERPDGSNFTLKIRSTKLEDSAMYFCASSGTGANEKLFFGSGTQLSVL.

Remarks on this clone: Other DNA sequences within the sample encode an identical CDR3. This chain connects TRBV19 to TRBJ2-7; 11 nucleotides line up with TRBD1. Germline V lookup: CDR1 LNHDA, CDR2 SQIVND (reference sequence). The CDR3 has 14 residues. Trimming at V came to 5 bases and at J to 4 bases, leaving 4 bases not matched to a gene. In DNA form, the CDR3 reads TGTGCCAGTAGTCTGGGGACAGGGGGTTACGAGCAGTACTTC. It encodes CASSLGTGGYEQYF.

The chain uses TRBV6-2 or TRBV6-3 and TRBJ2-2; TRBD1 aligns across 9 bases. Germline lookup yields CDR1 MNHEY and CDR2 SVGEGT. The junction had 6 bases not matched to a gene; V was cut back by 4 bases and J by 0 bases. The CDR3 has 17 amino acids. CDR3 protein: CASSSRTGVSNTGELFF. In nucleotides, the CDR3 is TGTGCCAGCAGTTCCAGGACAGGGGTCTCGAACACCGGGGAGCTGTTTTTT.

This sequence joins TRBV9 and TRBJ1-2; D may be TRBD1 (5 bases). The CDR3 extends over 16 amino acids. V was clipped by 3 bases and J by 0 bases, with 15 bases between them. CDR1 and CDR2 from the germline V gene are SGDLS and YYNGEE. The CDR3 DNA sequence: TGTGCCAGCAGCGCCCAGACAGAAGTCGCTAACTATGGCTACACCTTC. Its protein product is CASSAQTEVANYGYTF.

This chain connects TRBV28 to TRBJ1-2; 7 bases agree with TRBD1. After removal of 6 bases from V and 0 bases from J, the junction contained 7 bases not matched to a gene. The V gene's germline CDR1 is MDHEN and CDR2 SYDVKM. The CDR3 runs 15 residues. As DNA, the CDR3 is TGTGCCAGCAGAACCACCGGGACAGCTAACTATGGCTACACCTTC. Residues: CASRTTGTANYGYTF.

This chain links TRBV6-2 or TRBV6-3 with TRBJ2-7, with no clear D. In germline, CDR1 is MNHEY, CDR2 SVGEGT. This CDR3 spans 13 amino acids. V lost 4 bases to trimming and J lost 1 base, with 8 bases between them. DNA of the CDR3: TGTGCCAGCAGTTTAGGAGCTTCCTACGAGCAGTACTTC. Translated, it gives CASSLGASYEQYF.

To note about this clone: In the same sample, other DNA sequences code for this CDR3. V is TRBV6-5 and J is TRBJ2-7, with 10 nucleotides matching TRBD1. Unmatched junction bases numbered 0, after V lost 2 bases and J lost 2 bases. In germline, CDR1 is MNHEY, CDR2 SVGAGI. The CDR3 has 14 residues. DNA of the CDR3: TGTGCCAGCAGTTACGGACAGGGGGCCTACGAGCAGTACTTC. This codes for CASSYGQGAYEQYF.